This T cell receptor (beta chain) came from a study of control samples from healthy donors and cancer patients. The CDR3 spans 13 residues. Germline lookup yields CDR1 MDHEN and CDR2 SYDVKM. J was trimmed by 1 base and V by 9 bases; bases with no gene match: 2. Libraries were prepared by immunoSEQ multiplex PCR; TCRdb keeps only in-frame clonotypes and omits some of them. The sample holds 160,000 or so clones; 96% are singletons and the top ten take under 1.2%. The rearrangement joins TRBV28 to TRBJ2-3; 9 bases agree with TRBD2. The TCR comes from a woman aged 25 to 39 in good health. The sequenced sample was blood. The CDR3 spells CASSGGGTDTQYF. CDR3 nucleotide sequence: TGTGCCAGTAGCGGGGGAGGCACAGATACGCAGTATTTT.